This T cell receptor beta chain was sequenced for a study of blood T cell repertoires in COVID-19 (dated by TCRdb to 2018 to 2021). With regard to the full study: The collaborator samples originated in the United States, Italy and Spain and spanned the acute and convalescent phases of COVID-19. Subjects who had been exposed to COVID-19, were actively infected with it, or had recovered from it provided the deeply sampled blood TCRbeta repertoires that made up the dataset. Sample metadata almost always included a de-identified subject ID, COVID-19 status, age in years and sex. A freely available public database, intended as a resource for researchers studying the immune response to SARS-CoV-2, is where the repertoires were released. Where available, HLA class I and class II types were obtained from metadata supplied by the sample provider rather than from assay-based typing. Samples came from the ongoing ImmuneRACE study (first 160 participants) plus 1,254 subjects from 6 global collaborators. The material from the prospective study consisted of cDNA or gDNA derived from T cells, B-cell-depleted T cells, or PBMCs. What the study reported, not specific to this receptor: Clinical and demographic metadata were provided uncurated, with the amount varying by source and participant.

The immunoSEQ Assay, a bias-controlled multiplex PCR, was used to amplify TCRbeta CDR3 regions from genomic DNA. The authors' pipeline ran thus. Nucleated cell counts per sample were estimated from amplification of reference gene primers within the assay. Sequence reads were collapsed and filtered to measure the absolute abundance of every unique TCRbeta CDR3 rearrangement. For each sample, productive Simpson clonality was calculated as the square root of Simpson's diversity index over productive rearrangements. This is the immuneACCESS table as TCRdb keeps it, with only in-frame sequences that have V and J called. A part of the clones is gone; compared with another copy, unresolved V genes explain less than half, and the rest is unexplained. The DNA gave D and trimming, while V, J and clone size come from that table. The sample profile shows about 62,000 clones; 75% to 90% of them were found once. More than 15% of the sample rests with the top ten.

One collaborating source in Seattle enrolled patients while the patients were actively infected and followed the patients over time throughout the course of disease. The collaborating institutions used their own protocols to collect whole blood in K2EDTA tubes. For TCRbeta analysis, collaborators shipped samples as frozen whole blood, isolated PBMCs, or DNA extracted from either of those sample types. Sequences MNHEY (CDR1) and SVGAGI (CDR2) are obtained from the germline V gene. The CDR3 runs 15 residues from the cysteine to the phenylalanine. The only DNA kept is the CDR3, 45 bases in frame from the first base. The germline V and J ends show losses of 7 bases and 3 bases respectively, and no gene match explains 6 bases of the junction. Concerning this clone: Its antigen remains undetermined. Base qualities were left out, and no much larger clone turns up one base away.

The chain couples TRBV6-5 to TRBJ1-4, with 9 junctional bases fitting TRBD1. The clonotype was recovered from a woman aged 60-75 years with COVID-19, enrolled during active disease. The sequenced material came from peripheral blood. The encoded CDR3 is CASKSGTGPNEKLFF. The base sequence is TGTGCCAGCAAGTCTGGGACAGGGCCTAATGAAAAACTGTTTTTT.